The subject of this entry is one T cell receptor beta chain. Antigen: not known. The sample is drawn from a study of monozygotic twins with inflammatory bowel disease. Findings and caveats of the study: What may have added variability to patient repertoires is that immunosuppressive treatments differed. For IBD patients, clonotypes shared with others were fewer than for healthy twins, especially with disease activity.

The germline V gene encodes CDR1 SGHAT and CDR2 FQNNGV. The CDR3 totals 17 residues. The total RNA came straight from whole blood, and T cells were not sorted beforehand. After re-calling the 5' RACE reads, TCRdb lists one entry per CDR3 protein, DNA absent. This repertoire includes roughly 330,000 distinct CDR3 sequences. Sequences were obtained from blood. The TCR was taken from a human donor with ulcerative colitis or Crohn's disease, or a healthy co-twin of an affected twin (not recorded which). The chain is built from TRBV11-2 and TRBJ1-2. CDR3 sequence reads: CASSLGRFTEFNYGYTF.